This T cell receptor (gamma chain) was sequenced during a study of gamma delta lymphoproliferative disorders and STAT genes (dated by TCRdb to the late 2010s). With respect to the entire study: Of the 9 Tgammadelta LGLL patients who were sequenced, 4 had symptomatic disease and 5 followed an indolent course. The LymphoTrack Dx TCRG Assay was used to prepare gamma-chain libraries from at least 50 ng of genomic DNA. Delta-chain libraries followed the EuroClonality-NGS working group standard operating procedure, because no corresponding Invivoscribe delta assay was available. The study profiled TCR gamma and delta CDR3 repertoires by deep sequencing in Tgammadelta lymphoproliferative disease patients and healthy controls, within a larger immunophenotypic and STAT-mutation study. The TCR-sequenced pilot group comprised 9 Tgammadelta large granular lymphocyte leukemia patients and a couple of hepatosplenic T-cell lymphoma patients. To confirm results, a couple of gamma-chain samples and all delta-chain samples were sequenced twice.

The germline V end is reduced by 8 bases and the J end by 6 bases; junction bases left unmatched: 16. Its CDR3 holds 16 amino acids, cysteine through phenylalanine. The only DNA kept is the CDR3, 48 bases in frame from the first base. Results and caveats for the whole study, not just this receptor: In whole-repertoire clustering, patient gamma repertoires grouped separately from healthy controls, whereas delta repertoires showed no separation between groups. Nearly all major gamma and delta clonotypes of patients were found to be public, being shared with at least one healthy donor, and only a couple of gamma clonotypes were found to be private to disease. T cells in controls likely covered a range of maturation stages, whereas leukemic cells were skewed toward terminal effectors, which could potentially limit comparisons between patients and controls. It was noted by the authors that NGS specificity may be reduced at low frequencies, so confirmation of the public or private nature of leukemic clones is needed. Major clones in indolent patients were dominated by Vgamma9-JgammaP and Vdelta2-Ddelta3-Jdelta1 rearrangements, but these rearrangements were absent in symptomatic patients, who instead used less common gene combinations.

TCR sequencing was performed on genomic DNA from peripheral blood mononuclear cells isolated from patients and controls. A median age of roughly 60 years was recorded for the sequenced patients, of whom 4 or 5 were male and roughly six were female. All patients came from a single hematology unit in Padova, Italy, and their diagnoses were reclassified as T-LGLL or HSTCL using the 2017 WHO criteria. All patient samples were collected while patients were either off therapy or before therapy. In the case of this clone: Its antigen is not yet known. No much larger clone exists at a distance of one base, and base qualities are not known.

In both library preparation methods, multiplex PCR was run with primers aimed at the conserved V and J regions of the TCR genes. The amplicons were purified, pooled and then sequenced on an Illumina MiSeq platform. The source study handled its data this way. V(D)J alignment, clonotype assembly and translation were performed with MiXCR, whereas functionality assessment and CDR3 repertoire analyses were performed with VDJtools. CDR3 was defined per IMGT, and analyses were restricted to productive sequences using functional genes, excluding ORF genes and pseudogenes. Identical amino acid CDR3s of major clonotypes (frequency >=5%) were searched for across all patients and controls using a custom Python script. A one-sided non-parametric Wilcoxon test was used to compare clonotype frequencies between patients and controls. TCRdb reprocessed the public data with the CATT caller; entries with the same nucleotide sequence were combined afterwards. The V and J calls reflect TCRdb's pipeline rather than the authors' work. The sample profile shows about 2,200 gamma-chain clones; more than 8.5% of them were found once. The ten largest clones add up to 50% to 75% of the sample.

This clonotype was obtained from a human donor with gamma-delta T-cell large granular lymphocyte leukemia. Input material: blood. Here the chain combines TRGV10 and TRGJP1. In the absence of a J gene in TCRdb, the DNA was matched to germline to assign it here. TRGV10 is annotated as an ORF whose role is uncertain. Here the CDR3 is given as CAAWPPRGQAGWFKIF. The nucleotides are TGTGCTGCGTGGCCCCCCAGGGGACAGGCTGGTTGGTTCAAGATATTT.